These 5 T cell receptor beta chains originate from one sample sequenced in a study of cytomegalovirus exposure and HLA in healthy donors. The PCR made use of 60 Vbeta and 13 Jbeta primers. Using immunoSEQ multiplex PCR, the repertoire was profiled, and TCRdb retains in-frame clones only, with some absent. The sample records about 100,000 clones, roughly four fifths being singletons. Material: PBMCs. The origin of the receptors is a young man in good health and CMV-seronegative.

V usage is TRBV9 and J usage is TRBJ2-2; a weak D match, TRBD2 (7 bases). CDR3 size: 15 residues. V lost 0 bases and J 4 bases, leaving 10 bases between the germline ends. Germline V gives CDR1 SGDLS, CDR2 YYNGEE. The CDR3 DNA is TGTGCCAGCAGCGTAGAGGGGGGGCGCACCGGGGAGCTGTTTTTT. Its translation is CASSVEGGRTGELFF.

The rearrangement links TRBV9 to TRBJ2-1; D may be TRBD1 (6 bases). CDR1 and CDR2 (germline): SGDLS, YYNGEE. Deletions cut 1 base from V and 10 bases from J, with 9 bases between. The CDR3 spans 12 residues. The CDR3 loop is CASSVPGTEQFF. The CDR3, as DNA: TGTGCCAGCAGCGTACCCGGGACAGAGCAGTTCTTC. The full variable domain, with the rest looked up from reference TRBV9 and TRBJ2-1, is DSGVTQTPKHLITATGQRVTLRCSPRSGDLSVYWYQQSLDQGLQFLIQYYNGEERAKGNILERFSAQQFPDLHSELNLSSLELGDSALYFCASSVPGTEQFFGPGTRLTVL.

J is TRBJ1-2 and V is TRBV5-1; TRBD1 aligns across 11 bases. CDR1 and CDR2 from the germline V gene are SGHRS and YFSETQ. V trimming: 0 bases; J trimming: 4 bases; junction bases outside the gene matches: 2. The CDR3 is 15 residues long. CDR3 region: CASSLVGTGGYGYTF. The CDR3 nucleotides are TGCGCCAGCAGCTTGGTAGGGACAGGGGGCTATGGCTACACCTTC. Drawing the rest from reference TRBV5-1 and TRBJ1-2, the complete variable domain is KAGVTQTPRYLIKTRGQQVTLSCSPISGHRSVSWYQQTPGQGLQFLFEYFSETQRNKGNFPGRFSGRQFSNSRSEMNVSTLELGDSALYLCASSLVGTGGYGYTFGSGTRLTVV.

This clone was detected only a few times. The chain couples TRBV7-9 to TRBJ1-1; D remains unclear. Germline lookup yields CDR1 SEHNR and CDR2 FQNEAQ (reference sequence). The CDR3 has 15 residues. V was shortened by 5 bases and J by 0 bases, with 13 bases between the two germline ends. The CDR3 sequence is CASSPRGSLNTEAFF. CDR3 in DNA: TGTGCCAGCAGCCCTAGAGGGAGCCTGAACACTGAAGCTTTCTTT.

The rearrangement links TRBV7-8 to TRBJ1-2; TRBD1 might be the D (5 bases). The germline CDR1 and CDR2 sequences are SGHVS and FQNEAQ. There are 15 residues in the CDR3. The V gene lost 5 bases and the J gene lost 8 bases, with 21 bases spanning the gap. The CDR3 here is CASSPPAWDWKGYTF. As DNA, the CDR3 is TGTGCCAGCAGCCCCCCCGCATGGGACTGGAAAGGCTACACCTTC.